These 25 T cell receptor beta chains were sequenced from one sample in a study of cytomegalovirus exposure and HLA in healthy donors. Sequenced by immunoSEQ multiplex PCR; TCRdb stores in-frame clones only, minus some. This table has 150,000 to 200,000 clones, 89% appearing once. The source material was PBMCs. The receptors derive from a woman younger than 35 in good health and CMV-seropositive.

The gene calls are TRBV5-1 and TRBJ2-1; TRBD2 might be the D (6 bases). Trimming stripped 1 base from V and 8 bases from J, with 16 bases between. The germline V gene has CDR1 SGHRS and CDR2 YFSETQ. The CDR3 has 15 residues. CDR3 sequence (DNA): TGCGCCAGCAGCTTGAACGCGGGATCTGTCCATGAGCAGTTCTTC. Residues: CASSLNAGSVHEQFF.

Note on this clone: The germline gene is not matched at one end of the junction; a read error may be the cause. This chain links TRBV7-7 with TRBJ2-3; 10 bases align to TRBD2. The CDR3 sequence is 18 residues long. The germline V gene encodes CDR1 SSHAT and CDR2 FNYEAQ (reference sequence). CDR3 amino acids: CASSLRPFLAGVPDTQYF. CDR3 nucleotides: TGTGCTAGCAGCTTAAGGCCGTTTCTAGCGGGAGTTCCAGATACGCAGTATTTT. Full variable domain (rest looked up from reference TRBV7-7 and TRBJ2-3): GAGVSQSPRYKVTKRGQDVTLRCDPISSHATLYWYQQALGQGPEFLTYFNYEAQPDKSGLPSDRFSAERPEGSISTLTIQRTEQRDSAMYRCASSLRPFLAGVPDTQYFGPGTRLTVL.

The CDR3 DNA follows: TGCGCCAGCAGCTTGGGGGCAGGGCCCTACGAGCAGTACTTC. Protein product: CASSLGAGPYEQYF. This sequence joins TRBV5-1 and TRBJ2-7; D may be TRBD1 (5 bases). V lost 0 bases and J lost 2, with 9 bases in between. Germline V gene sequence: CDR1 SGHRS, CDR2 YFSETQ. The CDR3 loop spans 14 amino acids.

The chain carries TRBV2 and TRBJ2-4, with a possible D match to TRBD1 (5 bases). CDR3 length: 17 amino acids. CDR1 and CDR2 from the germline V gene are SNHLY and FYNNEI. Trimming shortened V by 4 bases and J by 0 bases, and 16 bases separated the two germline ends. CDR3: CASSGVGVDLAKNIQYF. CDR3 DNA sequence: TGTGCCAGCAGTGGCGTAGGGGTCGACCTAGCCAAAAACATTCAGTACTTC.

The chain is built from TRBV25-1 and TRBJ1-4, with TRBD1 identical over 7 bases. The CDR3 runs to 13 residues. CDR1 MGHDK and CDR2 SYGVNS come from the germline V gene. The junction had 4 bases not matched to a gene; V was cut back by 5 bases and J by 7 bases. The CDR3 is CASSPWDSEKLFF. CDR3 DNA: TGTGCCAGCAGTCCCTGGGACAGTGAAAAACTGTTTTTT.

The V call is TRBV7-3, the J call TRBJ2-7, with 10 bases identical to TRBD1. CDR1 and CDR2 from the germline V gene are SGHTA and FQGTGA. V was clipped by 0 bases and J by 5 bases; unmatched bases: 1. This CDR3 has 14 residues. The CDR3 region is CASSLTGTGDEQYF. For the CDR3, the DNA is TGTGCCAGCAGCTTAACCGGGACAGGGGACGAGCAGTACTTC.

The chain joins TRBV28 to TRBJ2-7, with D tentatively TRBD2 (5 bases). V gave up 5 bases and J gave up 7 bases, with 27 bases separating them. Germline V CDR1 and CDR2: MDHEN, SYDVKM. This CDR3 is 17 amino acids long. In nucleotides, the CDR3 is TGTGCCAGCAGTACCCTCCGGGGAGTGTCATCCAAGTGGGAGCAGTACTTC. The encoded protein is CASSTLRGVSSKWEQYF. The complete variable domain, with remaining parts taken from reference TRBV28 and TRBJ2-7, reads DVKVTQSSRYLVKRTGEKVFLECVQDMDHENMFWYRQDPGLGLRLIYFSYDVKMKEKGDIPEGYSVSREKKERFSLILESASTNQTSMYLCASSTLRGVSSKWEQYFGPGTRLTVT.

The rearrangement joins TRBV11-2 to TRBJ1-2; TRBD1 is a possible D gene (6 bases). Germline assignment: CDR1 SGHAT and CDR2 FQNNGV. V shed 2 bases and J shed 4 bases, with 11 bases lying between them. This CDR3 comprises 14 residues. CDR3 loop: CASSLTGRAYGYTF. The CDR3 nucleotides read TGTGCCAGCAGCTTAACAGGGAGGGCCTATGGCTACACCTTC.

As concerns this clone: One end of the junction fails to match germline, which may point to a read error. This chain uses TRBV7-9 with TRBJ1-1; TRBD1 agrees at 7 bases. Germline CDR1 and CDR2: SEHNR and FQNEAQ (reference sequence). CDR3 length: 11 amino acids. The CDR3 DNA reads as TGTGCCAGCAGCTCCGGACAGGTGGGGGTCTTT. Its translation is CASSSGQVGVF.

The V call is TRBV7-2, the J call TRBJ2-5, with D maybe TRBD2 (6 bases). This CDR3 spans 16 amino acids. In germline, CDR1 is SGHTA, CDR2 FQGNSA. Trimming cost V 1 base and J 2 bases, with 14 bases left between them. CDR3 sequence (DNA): TGTGCCAGCAGCTTAGATCCTAGCGCTGGTCAAGAGACCCAGTACTTC. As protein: CASSLDPSAGQETQYF.

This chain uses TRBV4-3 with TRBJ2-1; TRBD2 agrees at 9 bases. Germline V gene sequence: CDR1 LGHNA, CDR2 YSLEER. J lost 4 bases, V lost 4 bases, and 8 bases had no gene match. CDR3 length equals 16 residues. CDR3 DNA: TGCGCCAGCAGCCCCTTAGCGGGAGCGGGGTACAATGAGCAGTTCTTC. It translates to CASSPLAGAGYNEQFF.

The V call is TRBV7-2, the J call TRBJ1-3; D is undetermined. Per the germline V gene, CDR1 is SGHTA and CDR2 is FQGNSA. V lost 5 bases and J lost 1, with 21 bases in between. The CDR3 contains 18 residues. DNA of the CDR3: TGTGCCAGCAGCCCCACGGACTCTAGGGTCCTTTCTGGAAACACCATATATTTT. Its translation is CASSPTDSRVLSGNTIYF.

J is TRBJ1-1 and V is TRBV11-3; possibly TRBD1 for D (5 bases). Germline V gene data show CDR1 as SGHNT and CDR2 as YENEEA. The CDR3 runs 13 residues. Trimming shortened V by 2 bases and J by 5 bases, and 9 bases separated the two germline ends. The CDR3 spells CASSLQGGTEAFF. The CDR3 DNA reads TGTGCCAGCAGCTTACAGGGTGGGACTGAAGCTTTCTTT.

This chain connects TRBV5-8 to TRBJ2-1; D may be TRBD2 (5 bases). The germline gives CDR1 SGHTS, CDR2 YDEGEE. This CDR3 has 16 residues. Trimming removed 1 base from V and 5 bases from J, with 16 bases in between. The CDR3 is CASSLSYVGVNNEQFF. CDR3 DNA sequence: TGTGCCAGCAGCTTGTCTTATGTGGGAGTTAACAATGAGCAGTTCTTC.

The CDR3 sequence: CAWSEGRSSTDTQYF. The CDR3 DNA sequence: TGTGCCTGGAGTGAAGGGAGGAGTAGCACAGATACGCAGTATTTT. The chain employs TRBV30 and TRBJ2-3, with a weak D call TRBD2 (6 bases). The CDR3 extends over 15 amino acids. V dropped 1 base and J dropped 0 bases, with 11 bases sitting between them. Germline V CDR1 and CDR2: GTSNPN, SVGIG (reference sequence).

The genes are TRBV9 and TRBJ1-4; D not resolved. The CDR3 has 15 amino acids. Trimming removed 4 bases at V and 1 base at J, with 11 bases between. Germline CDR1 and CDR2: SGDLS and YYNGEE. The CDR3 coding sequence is TGTGCCAGCAGCAACACCGGGAAAACTAATGAAAAACTGTTTTTT. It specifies CASSNTGKTNEKLFF.

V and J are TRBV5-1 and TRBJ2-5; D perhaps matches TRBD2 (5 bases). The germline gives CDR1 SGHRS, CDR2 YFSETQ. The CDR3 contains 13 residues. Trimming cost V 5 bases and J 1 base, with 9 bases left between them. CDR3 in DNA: TGCGCCAGCAGGACTACGCCCCAAGAGACCCAGTACTTC. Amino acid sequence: CASRTTPQETQYF.

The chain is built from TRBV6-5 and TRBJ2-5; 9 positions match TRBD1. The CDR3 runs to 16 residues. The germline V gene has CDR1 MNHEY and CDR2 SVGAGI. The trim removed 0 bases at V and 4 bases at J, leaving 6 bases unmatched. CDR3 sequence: CASSYSGTGMRETQYF. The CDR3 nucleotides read TGTGCCAGCAGTTACTCGGGGACAGGGATGAGAGAGACCCAGTACTTC.

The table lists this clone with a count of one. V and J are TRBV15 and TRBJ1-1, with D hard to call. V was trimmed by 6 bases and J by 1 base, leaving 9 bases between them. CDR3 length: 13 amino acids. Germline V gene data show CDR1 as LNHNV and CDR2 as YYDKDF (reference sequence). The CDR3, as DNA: TGTGCCACCAGGGGCCCTGGGAACACTGAAGCTTTCTTT. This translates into CATRGPGNTEAFF.

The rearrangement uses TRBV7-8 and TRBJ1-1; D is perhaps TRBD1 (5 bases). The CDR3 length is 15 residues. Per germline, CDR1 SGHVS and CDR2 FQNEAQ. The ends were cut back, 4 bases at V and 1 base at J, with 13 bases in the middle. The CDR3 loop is CASSSRTRRNTEAFF. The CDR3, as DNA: TGTGCCAGCAGCTCCCGGACACGAAGGAACACTGAAGCTTTCTTT.

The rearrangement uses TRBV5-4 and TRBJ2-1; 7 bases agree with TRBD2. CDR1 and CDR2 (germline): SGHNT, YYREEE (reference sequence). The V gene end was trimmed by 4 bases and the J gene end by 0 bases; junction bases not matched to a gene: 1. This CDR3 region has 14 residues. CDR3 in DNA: TGTGCCAGCAGCCCGGGAGGCTCCTACAATGAGCAGTTCTTC. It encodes CASSPGGSYNEQFF.

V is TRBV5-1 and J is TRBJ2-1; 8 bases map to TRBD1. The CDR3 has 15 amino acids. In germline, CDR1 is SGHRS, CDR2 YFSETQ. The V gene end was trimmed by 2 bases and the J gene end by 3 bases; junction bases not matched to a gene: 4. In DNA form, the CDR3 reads TGCGCCAGCAGCTTACCCGGGACAGGCTACAATGAGCAGTTCTTC. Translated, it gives CASSLPGTGYNEQFF.

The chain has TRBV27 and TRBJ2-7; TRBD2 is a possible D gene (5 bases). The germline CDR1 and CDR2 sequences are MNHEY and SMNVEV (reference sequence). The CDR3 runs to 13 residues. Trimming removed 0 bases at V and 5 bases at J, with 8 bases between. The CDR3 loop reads CASSLSVGDEQYF. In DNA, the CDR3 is TGTGCCAGCAGTTTATCTGTCGGGGACGAGCAGTACTTC.

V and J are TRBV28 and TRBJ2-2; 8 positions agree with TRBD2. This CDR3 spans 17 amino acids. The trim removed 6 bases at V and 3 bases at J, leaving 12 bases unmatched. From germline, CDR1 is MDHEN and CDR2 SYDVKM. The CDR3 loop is CASRPKNAGGHTGELFF. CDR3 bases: TGTGCCAGCAGGCCCAAAAACGCGGGAGGACACACCGGGGAGCTGTTTTTT. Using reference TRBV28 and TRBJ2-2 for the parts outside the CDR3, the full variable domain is DVKVTQSSRYLVKRTGEKVFLECVQDMDHENMFWYRQDPGLGLRLIYFSYDVKMKEKGDIPEGYSVSREKKERFSLILESASTNQTSMYLCASRPKNAGGHTGELFFGEGSRLTVL.

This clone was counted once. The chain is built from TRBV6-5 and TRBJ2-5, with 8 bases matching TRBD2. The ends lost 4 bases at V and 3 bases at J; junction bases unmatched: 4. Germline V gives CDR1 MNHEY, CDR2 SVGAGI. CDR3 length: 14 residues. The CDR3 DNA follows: TGTGCCAGCAGTTTTGAGCGGGGGAAAGAGACCCAGTACTTC. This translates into CASSFERGKETQYF.